These 3 T cell receptor beta chains originate from one sample sequenced in a study of PD-1 and CTLA-4 blockade in melanoma. Generated by immunoSEQ multiplex PCR, the TCRdb table keeps only in-frame clones and is missing some. The sample lists approximately 33,000 clones, around 90% occurring once. Material: CD8+ T cells from peripheral blood, obtained from a patient given anti-PD-1 treatment. Receptor source: a human donor with melanoma.

The rearrangement links TRBV5-5 to TRBJ2-7; 8 bases align to TRBD2. The CDR3 is 14 residues long. The germline CDR1 and CDR2 sequences are SGHKS and YYEKEE (reference sequence). V trimming: 2 bases; J trimming: 1 base; junction bases outside the gene matches: 2. The CDR3 bases are TGTGCCAGCAGCTTAAGCGGGGGATCCTACGAGCAGTACTTC. It encodes CASSLSGGSYEQYF.

V gene TRBV6-1 combines with J gene TRBJ2-3; 12 nucleotides match TRBD2. The CDR3 sequence is 17 residues long. In germline, CDR1 is MNHNS, CDR2 SASEGT. V shed 4 bases, J shed 0 bases, and the junction held 5 bases outside the gene matches. CDR3 DNA sequence: TGTGCCAGCAGTGTCCCGGGACTAGCGGGTAGCACAGATACGCAGTATTTT. It specifies CASSVPGLAGSTDTQYF.

This chain joins TRBV4-1 and TRBJ2-5; 10 nucleotides line up with TRBD2. The CDR3 is made up of 15 amino acids. V lost 4 bases to trimming and J lost 5 bases; unmatched junction nucleotides: 7. Germline V gene lookup returns CDR1 MGHRA and CDR2 YSYEKL. The CDR3 loop reads CASSPGASGSETQYF. The CDR3 DNA reads as TGCGCCAGCAGCCCCGGGGCTAGCGGGAGCGAGACCCAGTACTTC.